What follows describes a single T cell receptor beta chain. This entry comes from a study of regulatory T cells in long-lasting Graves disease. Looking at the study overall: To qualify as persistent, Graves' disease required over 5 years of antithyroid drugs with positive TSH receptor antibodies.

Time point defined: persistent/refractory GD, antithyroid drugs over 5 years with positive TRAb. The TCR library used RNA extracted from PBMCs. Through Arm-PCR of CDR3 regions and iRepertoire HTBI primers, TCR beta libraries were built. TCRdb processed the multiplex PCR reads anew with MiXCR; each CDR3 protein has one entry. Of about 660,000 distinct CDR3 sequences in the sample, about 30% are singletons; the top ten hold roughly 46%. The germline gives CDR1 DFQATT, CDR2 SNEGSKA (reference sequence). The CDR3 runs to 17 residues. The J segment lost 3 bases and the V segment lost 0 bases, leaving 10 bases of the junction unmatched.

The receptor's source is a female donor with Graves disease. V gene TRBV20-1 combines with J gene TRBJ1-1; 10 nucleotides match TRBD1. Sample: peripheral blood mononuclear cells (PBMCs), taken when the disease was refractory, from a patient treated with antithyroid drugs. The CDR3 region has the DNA TGCAGTGCTAGAGACATCCGGGACAGGGGTTACGACACTGAAGCTTTCTTT. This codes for CSARDIRDRGYDTEAFF.